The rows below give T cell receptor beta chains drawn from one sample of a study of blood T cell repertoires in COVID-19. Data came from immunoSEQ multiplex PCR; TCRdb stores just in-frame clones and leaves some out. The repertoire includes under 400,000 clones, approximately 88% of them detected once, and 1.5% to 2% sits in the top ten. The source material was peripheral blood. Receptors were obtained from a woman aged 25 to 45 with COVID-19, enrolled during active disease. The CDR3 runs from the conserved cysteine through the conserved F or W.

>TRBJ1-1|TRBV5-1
CASSLVVGSGNTEAFF
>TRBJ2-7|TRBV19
CASSITSGTYEQYF
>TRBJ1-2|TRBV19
CASSRTGNYGYTF
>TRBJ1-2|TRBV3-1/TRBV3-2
CASSQRGASNYGYTF
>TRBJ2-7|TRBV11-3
CASSVPGTGYSEQYF
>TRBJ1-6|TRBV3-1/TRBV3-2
CASSSRVPRDNSPLHF
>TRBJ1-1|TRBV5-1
CASSLREFTEAFF
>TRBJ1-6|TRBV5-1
CASSLAGTAYSPLHF
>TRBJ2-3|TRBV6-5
CASSSSGSSTDTQYF
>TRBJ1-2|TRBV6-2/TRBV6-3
CASSNRVNYGYTF
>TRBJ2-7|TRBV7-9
CASSHSGRAGEQYF
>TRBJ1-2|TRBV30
CAWSVGAGDGYTF
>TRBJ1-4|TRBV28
CASSKGGQAGEKLFF
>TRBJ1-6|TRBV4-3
CASSQVGQAGSPLHF
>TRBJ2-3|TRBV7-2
CASSSAGTRTDTQYF
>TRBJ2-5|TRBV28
CASSEGGEASQYF
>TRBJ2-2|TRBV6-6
CASNDRDTGELFF
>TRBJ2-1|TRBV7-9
CASSLVGGANEQFF
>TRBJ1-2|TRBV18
CASSPGTGDYGYTF
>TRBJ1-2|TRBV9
CASSSTGGFYGYTF
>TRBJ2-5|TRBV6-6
CASTPSGQSETQYF
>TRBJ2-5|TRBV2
CASSLLGVRETQYF
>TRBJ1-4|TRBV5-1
CASTPTGVSEKLFF
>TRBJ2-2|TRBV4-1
CASSQGIAAAGELFF
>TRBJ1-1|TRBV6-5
CASSYDSGRVNTEAFF
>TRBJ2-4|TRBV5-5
CASSLRPEADIQYF
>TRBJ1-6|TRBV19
CASSRGQGRVSPLHF
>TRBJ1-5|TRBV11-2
CASSLDVGGQPQHF
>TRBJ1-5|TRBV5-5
CASSWDRGDQPQHF
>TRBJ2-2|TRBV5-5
CASRIQGANTGELFF
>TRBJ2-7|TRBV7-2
CASSLSSSYEQYF
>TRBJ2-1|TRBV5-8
CASSLGGLSYNEQFF
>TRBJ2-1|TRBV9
CASRPTSGGRDEQFF
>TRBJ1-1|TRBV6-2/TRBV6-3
CASSQGMDTEAFF
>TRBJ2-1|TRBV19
CASSILQNNEQFF
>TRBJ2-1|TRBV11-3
CASSFPGNNEQFF
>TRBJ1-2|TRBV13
CASSLRGLANYGYTF
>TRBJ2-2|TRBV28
CASSGTSGGLTGELFF
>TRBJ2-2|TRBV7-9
CASPQYTGELFF
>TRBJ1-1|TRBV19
CATTLAGGNTEAFF
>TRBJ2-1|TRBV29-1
CSAQRGVWNEQFF
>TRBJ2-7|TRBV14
CASSHNSGGAYEQYF
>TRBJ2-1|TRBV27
CASRTGAGEQFF
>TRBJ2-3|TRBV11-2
CASRAGGTRADTQYF